Listed below are T cell receptor beta chains from one sample, sequenced in a study of T cell repertoires in cytomegalovirus infection. The antigens these receptors bind are not known. TCRdb fed the reads into MiXCR, producing one record per CDR3 protein. The profile shows 250,000 to 300,000 distinct CDR3 sequences, around 20% of them singletons. The input for sequencing was cultured PBMCs, taken from culture after CMV antigen stimulation. These receptors were obtained from a human donor in good health (CMV status not recorded). Some clones in this sample may be carry-over from other donors' samples. The CDR3 runs from the conserved cysteine through the conserved F or W. The order of the fields is J gene, V gene, CDR3 length, D gene, clone size, CDR3 DNA, CDR3 protein. The D gene is left open where the match is weak. Clone size is stated in some rows and not others, as once, few, many or a class when expanded.

j_call: TRBJ1-4; v_call: TRBV7-2; cdr3_length: 13; d_call: -; clone_size: many; cdr3_nt: TGTGCCAGCAGCTATCGGTATAATGAAAAACTGTTTTTT; cdr3_aa: CASSYRYNEKLFF
j_call: TRBJ2-1; v_call: TRBV27; cdr3_length: 13; d_call: -; clone_size: -; cdr3_nt: TGTGCCAGCAGTTTGGAAATATACAATGAGCAGTTCTTC; cdr3_aa: CASSLEIYNEQFF
j_call: TRBJ1-2; v_call: TRBV7-2; cdr3_length: 14; d_call: TRBD1; clone_size: many; cdr3_nt: TGTGCCAGCAGCTCTCTTACAGGGGCCTATGGCTACACCTTC; cdr3_aa: CASSSLTGAYGYTF
j_call: TRBJ1-1; v_call: TRBV4-1; cdr3_length: 15; d_call: -; clone_size: few; cdr3_nt: TGCGCCAGCAGCCAAAGGGGCCCGGGAGGCACTGAAGCTTTCTTT; cdr3_aa: CASSQRGPGGTEAFF
j_call: TRBJ2-5; v_call: TRBV7-6; cdr3_length: 18; d_call: TRBD2; clone_size: many; cdr3_nt: TGTGCCAGCAGCTTAGTGGGGCGACTAGCGGGAGGTAAAGAGACCCAGTACTTC; cdr3_aa: CASSLVGRLAGGKETQYF
j_call: TRBJ2-1; v_call: TRBV24-1; cdr3_length: 12; d_call: -; clone_size: -; cdr3_nt: TGTGCCACCAGTGAATCCGGGATTCGACCAGTCTTC; cdr3_aa: CATSESGIRPVF
j_call: TRBJ2-5; v_call: TRBV9; cdr3_length: 15; d_call: TRBD2; clone_size: few; cdr3_nt: TGTGCCAGCAGCCCCCGACTAGCGGGTCAAGAGACCCAGTACTTC; cdr3_aa: CASSPRLAGQETQYF
j_call: TRBJ1-6; v_call: TRBV10-3; cdr3_length: 14; d_call: -; clone_size: many; cdr3_nt: TGTGCCATCAGTGGCCCGGACCTGAATTCACCCCTCCACTTT; cdr3_aa: CAISGPDLNSPLHF
j_call: TRBJ2-2; v_call: TRBV7-8; cdr3_length: 18; d_call: TRBD2; clone_size: -; cdr3_nt: TGTGCCAGCAGCTTTCTTTCCGGGACTAGCGGGAGGACCGGGGAGCTGTTTTTT; cdr3_aa: CASSFLSGTSGRTGELFF
j_call: TRBJ2-1; v_call: TRBV19; cdr3_length: 15; d_call: TRBD2; clone_size: few; cdr3_nt: TGTGCCAGTAGAAAGACTAGCGGGACCTACAATGAGCAGTTCTTC; cdr3_aa: CASRKTSGTYNEQFF
j_call: TRBJ2-7; v_call: TRBV15; cdr3_length: 13; d_call: -; clone_size: many; cdr3_nt: TGTGCCACCAGCATACAACGGGGTTTCGAGCAGTACTTC; cdr3_aa: CATSIQRGFEQYF
j_call: TRBJ2-3; v_call: TRBV6-5; cdr3_length: 14; d_call: -; clone_size: -; cdr3_nt: TGTGCCAGCCATTATAGAGATTTCACAGATACGCAGTATTTT; cdr3_aa: CASHYRDFTDTQYF
j_call: TRBJ1-1; v_call: TRBV12-3/TRBV12-4; cdr3_length: 13; d_call: -; clone_size: many; cdr3_nt: TGTGCCAGCAGTCTTCAGCAGGGGAGCACAGCTTTCTTT; cdr3_aa: CASSLQQGSTAFF
j_call: TRBJ2-1; v_call: TRBV10-3; cdr3_length: 11; d_call: -; clone_size: many; cdr3_nt: TGTGCCATCAGTCTCAACAATGAGCAGTTCTTC; cdr3_aa: CAISLNNEQFF
j_call: TRBJ1-2; v_call: TRBV12-3/TRBV12-4; cdr3_length: 13; d_call: TRBD1; clone_size: -; cdr3_nt: TGTGCCAGCACCGCGGACAGGGGGCATGGCTACACCTTC; cdr3_aa: CASTADRGHGYTF
j_call: TRBJ2-2; v_call: TRBV12-3/TRBV12-4; cdr3_length: 14; d_call: -; clone_size: -; cdr3_nt: TGTGCCAGCCAATTGGGGGCGAACACCGGGGAGCTGTTTTTT; cdr3_aa: CASQLGANTGELFF
j_call: TRBJ2-3; v_call: TRBV10-1; cdr3_length: 15; d_call: TRBD2; clone_size: -; cdr3_nt: TGCGCCAGCAGGGATAGCGGGAGTCCCACAGATACGCAGTATTTT; cdr3_aa: CASRDSGSPTDTQYF
j_call: TRBJ1-1; v_call: TRBV19; cdr3_length: 13; d_call: -; clone_size: -; cdr3_nt: TGTGCCAGTAGGGGAAGGGGGACCAATGAAGCTTTCTTT; cdr3_aa: CASRGRGTNEAFF
j_call: TRBJ2-1; v_call: TRBV11-3; cdr3_length: 14; d_call: TRBD1; clone_size: -; cdr3_nt: TGTGCCAGCAGCTTAGGACAGGGGTTTTTTGAGCAGTTCTTC; cdr3_aa: CASSLGQGFFEQFF
j_call: TRBJ2-6; v_call: TRBV9; cdr3_length: 15; d_call: -; clone_size: -; cdr3_nt: TGTGCCAGCAGCAAAGGGAGCCCAGGGGCCAACGTCCTGACTTTC; cdr3_aa: CASSKGSPGANVLTF
j_call: TRBJ2-7; v_call: TRBV11-2; cdr3_length: 18; d_call: TRBD2; clone_size: -; cdr3_nt: TGTGCCAGCAGCTTAGATCTAGCGGGAGGAAAACTAACCTACGAGCAGTACTTC; cdr3_aa: CASSLDLAGGKLTYEQYF
j_call: TRBJ2-7; v_call: TRBV15; cdr3_length: 17; d_call: TRBD2; clone_size: few; cdr3_nt: TGTGCCACCAGCAGAGATCCGAGCGGGACCTGGTTCTACGAGCAGTACTTC; cdr3_aa: CATSRDPSGTWFYEQYF
j_call: TRBJ2-1; v_call: TRBV20-1; cdr3_length: 14; d_call: -; clone_size: -; cdr3_nt: TGCAGTGCTGGTCGAGGCCCGATTGCCAATGAGCAGTTCTTC; cdr3_aa: CSAGRGPIANEQFF
j_call: TRBJ2-1; v_call: TRBV12-3/TRBV12-4; cdr3_length: 13; d_call: -; clone_size: many; cdr3_nt: TGTGCCAGCAGTTCAGAGATGTACAATGAGCAGTTCTTC; cdr3_aa: CASSSEMYNEQFF
j_call: TRBJ1-5; v_call: TRBV10-3; cdr3_length: 14; d_call: -; clone_size: many; cdr3_nt: TGTGCCATCAGGGCACAGGGTGACAATCAGCCCCAGCATTTT; cdr3_aa: CAIRAQGDNQPQHF
j_call: TRBJ2-1; v_call: TRBV27; cdr3_length: 14; d_call: -; clone_size: -; cdr3_nt: TGTGCCAGCCAATCTCTGGACAGCTACAATGAGCAGTTCTTC; cdr3_aa: CASQSLDSYNEQFF
j_call: TRBJ2-2; v_call: TRBV11-1; cdr3_length: 15; d_call: -; clone_size: -; cdr3_nt: TGTGCCAGCAGCACCATGCCAGGTAGCACCGAGGAGCTGTTTTTT; cdr3_aa: CASSTMPGSTEELFF
j_call: TRBJ1-1; v_call: TRBV7-2; cdr3_length: 13; d_call: -; clone_size: many; cdr3_nt: TGTGCCAGCAGTACGAAACGGAACACTGAAGCTTTCTTT; cdr3_aa: CASSTKRNTEAFF
j_call: TRBJ1-1; v_call: TRBV12-3/TRBV12-4; cdr3_length: 13; d_call: -; clone_size: -; cdr3_nt: TGTGCCAGCAGTACTAGGCGGAACACTGAAGCTTTCTTT; cdr3_aa: CASSTRRNTEAFF
j_call: TRBJ2-5; v_call: TRBV12-3/TRBV12-4; cdr3_length: 16; d_call: TRBD1; clone_size: few; cdr3_nt: TGTGCCAGCAGTCTCCACACGGGACAGAACCAAGAGACCCAGTACTTC; cdr3_aa: CASSLHTGQNQETQYF
j_call: TRBJ2-3; v_call: TRBV4-1; cdr3_length: 17; d_call: -; clone_size: few; cdr3_nt: TGCGCCAGCAGCCAAGAAGGCGCCACACCTAGCACAGATACGCAGTATTTT; cdr3_aa: CASSQEGATPSTDTQYF
j_call: TRBJ2-7; v_call: TRBV4-1; cdr3_length: 15; d_call: TRBD1; clone_size: -; cdr3_nt: TGTGCCAGCAGCCAGGCCGTCGACAGGGTCTACGAGCAGTACTTC; cdr3_aa: CASSQAVDRVYEQYF
j_call: TRBJ2-3; v_call: TRBV10-3; cdr3_length: 14; d_call: TRBD2; clone_size: -; cdr3_nt: TGTGCCATCAGATCAGCGGGAGGTACAGATACGCAGTATTTT; cdr3_aa: CAIRSAGGTDTQYF
j_call: TRBJ2-5; v_call: TRBV30; cdr3_length: 14; d_call: -; clone_size: -; cdr3_nt: TGTGCCTGGAAGAGGGATTTGGGCCCAGAGACCCAGTACTTC; cdr3_aa: CAWKRDLGPETQYF
j_call: TRBJ2-7; v_call: TRBV12-3/TRBV12-4; cdr3_length: 15; d_call: TRBD2; clone_size: few; cdr3_nt: TGTGCCAGCAGTTTAGGAGCGGGAGGGCCCTTCGAGCAGTACTTC; cdr3_aa: CASSLGAGGPFEQYF
j_call: TRBJ2-5; v_call: TRBV23-1; cdr3_length: 15; d_call: -; clone_size: -; cdr3_nt: TGCGCCAGCAGTCAATCGAAGGGCGGACAAGAGACCCAGTACTTC; cdr3_aa: CASSQSKGGQETQYF
j_call: TRBJ2-1; v_call: TRBV30; cdr3_length: 14; d_call: TRBD2; clone_size: -; cdr3_nt: TGTGCCTGGAGCGAGGGACTAGCGGGGAATGAGCAGTTCTTC; cdr3_aa: CAWSEGLAGNEQFF
j_call: TRBJ1-1; v_call: TRBV7-9; cdr3_length: 14; d_call: -; clone_size: once; cdr3_nt: TGTGCCAGCAGCCGTGATACAGGGAACACTGAAGCTTTCTTT; cdr3_aa: CASSRDTGNTEAFF
j_call: TRBJ2-6; v_call: TRBV15; cdr3_length: 19; d_call: -; clone_size: many; cdr3_nt: TGTGCCACCAGCAGAGATGTGGCCCAGATTTTATCTGGGGCCAACGTCCTGACTTTC; cdr3_aa: CATSRDVAQILSGANVLTF
j_call: TRBJ2-7; v_call: TRBV30; cdr3_length: 11; d_call: -; clone_size: -; cdr3_nt: TGTGCCTGGAGTAGCTCCTACGAGCAGTACTTC; cdr3_aa: CAWSSSYEQYF
j_call: TRBJ2-2; v_call: TRBV28; cdr3_length: 13; d_call: -; clone_size: once; cdr3_nt: TGTGCCAGCAGTCCTGTTCAGGTCGGGGAGCTGTTTTTT; cdr3_aa: CASSPVQVGELFF
j_call: TRBJ2-1; v_call: TRBV7-9; cdr3_length: 14; d_call: -; clone_size: -; cdr3_nt: TGTGCCAGCAGCTTAGATAGGGGTAACAATGAGAAGTTCTTC; cdr3_aa: CASSLDRGNNEKFF
j_call: TRBJ1-2; v_call: TRBV4-1; cdr3_length: 13; d_call: -; clone_size: -; cdr3_nt: TGCGCCAGCAGCCAAGTGGTACAGGATGGCTACACCTTC; cdr3_aa: CASSQVVQDGYTF
j_call: TRBJ1-1; v_call: TRBV7-9; cdr3_length: 14; d_call: -; clone_size: many; cdr3_nt: TGTGCCAGCAGCTCACTTGGGGGGCACACTGAAGCTTTCTTT; cdr3_aa: CASSSLGGHTEAFF
j_call: TRBJ2-1; v_call: TRBV24-1; cdr3_length: 15; d_call: TRBD2; clone_size: few; cdr3_nt: TGTGCCACCAGTGCCCGGGGGGGACTATACAATGAGCAGTTCTTC; cdr3_aa: CATSARGGLYNEQFF
j_call: TRBJ1-2; v_call: TRBV7-3; cdr3_length: 14; d_call: -; clone_size: few; cdr3_nt: TGTGCCAGCAGTACTCGAGCGGCCGACTATGGCTACACCTTC; cdr3_aa: CASSTRAADYGYTF
j_call: TRBJ2-1; v_call: TRBV20-1; cdr3_length: 15; d_call: -; clone_size: -; cdr3_nt: TGCAGTGCTAGTTACGTGACTAGTGGGTACAATGAGCAGTTCTTC; cdr3_aa: CSASYVTSGYNEQFF
j_call: TRBJ2-2; v_call: TRBV5-8; cdr3_length: 19; d_call: TRBD2; clone_size: many; cdr3_nt: TGTGCCAGCAGCTTGGGAGGACTAGCGGGAGGGCCCGGCACCGGGGAGCTGTTTTTT; cdr3_aa: CASSLGGLAGGPGTGELFF
j_call: TRBJ1-1; v_call: TRBV19; cdr3_length: 15; d_call: TRBD1; clone_size: few; cdr3_nt: TGTGCCAGTAGTATACGAGGACAGGTGAACACTGAAGCTTTCTTT; cdr3_aa: CASSIRGQVNTEAFF
j_call: TRBJ2-3; v_call: TRBV11-3; cdr3_length: 15; d_call: -; clone_size: -; cdr3_nt: TGTGCCAGCAGCTTTTGGAATTCCAGCACAGATACGCAGTATTTT; cdr3_aa: CASSFWNSSTDTQYF
j_call: TRBJ2-1; v_call: TRBV11-2; cdr3_length: 14; d_call: TRBD2; clone_size: many; cdr3_nt: TGTGCCAGCAGATGGACTAGCGGAAACAATGAGCAGTTCTTC; cdr3_aa: CASRWTSGNNEQFF